The source of this TCR beta chain is a study of cytomegalovirus exposure and HLA in healthy donors. Study-level points and caveats: About 90% or about 30% of the time was how often most TCR beta V segments were productive, according to an earlier analysis. Under in vitro conditions, a few CMV-associated chains were confirmed as specific for CMV antigens.

PCR used 60 Vbeta primers and 13 Jbeta primers. Generated by immunoSEQ multiplex PCR, the TCRdb table keeps only in-frame clones and is missing some. The sample includes under 150,000 clones, roughly 78% seen only once; the top ten take around 2.5%. This CDR3 region has 17 residues. V lost 5 bases and J 3 bases, leaving 23 bases between the germline ends. In germline, CDR1 is SGHAT, CDR2 FQDESV (reference sequence). This clone was counted once. Its antigen is currently unknown. Input material: PBMCs. The receptor was derived from a man in his thirties or forties in good health and CMV-seronegative. The rearrangement joins TRBV11-1 to TRBJ2-7; D may be TRBD1 (6 bases). CDR3 nucleotides: TGTGCCAGCAGCGCATGCTACCATCTCCGGGACAACTACGAGCAGTACTTC. This translates into CASSACYHLRDNYEQYF. The full variable domain, with the rest looked up from reference TRBV11-1 and TRBJ2-7, is EAEVAQSPRYKITEKSQAVAFWCDPISGHATLYWYRQILGQGPELLVQFQDESVVDDSQLPKDRFSAERLKGVDSTLKIQPAELGDSAMYLCASSACYHLRDNYEQYFGPGTRLTVT.